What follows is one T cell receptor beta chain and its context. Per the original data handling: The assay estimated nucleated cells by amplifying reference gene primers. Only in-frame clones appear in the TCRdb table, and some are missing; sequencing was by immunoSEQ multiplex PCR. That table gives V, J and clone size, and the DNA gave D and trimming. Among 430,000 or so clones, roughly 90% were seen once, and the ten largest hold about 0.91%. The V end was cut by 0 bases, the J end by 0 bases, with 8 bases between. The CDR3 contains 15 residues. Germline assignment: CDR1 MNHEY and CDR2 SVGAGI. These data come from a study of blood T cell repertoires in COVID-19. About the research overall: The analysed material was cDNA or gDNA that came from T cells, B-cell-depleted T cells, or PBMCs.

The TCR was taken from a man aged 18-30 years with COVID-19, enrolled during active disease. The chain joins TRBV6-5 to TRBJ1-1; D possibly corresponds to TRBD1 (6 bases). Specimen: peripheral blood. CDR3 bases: TGTGCCAGCAGTTACTCGGGGGCCATGAACACTGAAGCTTTCTTT. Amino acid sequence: CASSYSGAMNTEAFF.